The 28 T cell receptor beta chains below come from one sample, sequenced in a study of shared clonotypes between healthy human individuals. The protocol was immunoSEQ multiplex PCR, while the TCRdb copy is restricted to in-frame clones and leaves out a portion. In the table there are 550,000 to 700,000 clones, roughly 72% of which are singletons. The specimen sequenced was memory CD4+ T cells sorted from blood. Subset described: CD45RA-negative fraction. These receptors were collected from a young woman in good health.

As concerns this clone: A much larger clone sits a single nucleotide away, making a read error possible. The same CDR3 can be traced to other DNA sequences in this sample. The chain recombines TRBV5-1 with TRBJ2-2; TRBD1 is a possible D gene (6 bases). Germline CDR1 SGHRS, CDR2 YFSETQ. The V gene lost 4 bases and the J gene lost 5 bases, with 12 bases spanning the gap. The CDR3 length is 14 residues. CDR3 region: CASSITGFTGELFF. CDR3 sequence (DNA): TGCGCCAGCAGCATAACAGGGTTTACCGGGGAGCTGTTTTTT. Based on the CDR3 plus reference TRBV5-1 and TRBJ2-2, the full variable domain is KAGVTQTPRYLIKTRGQQVTLSCSPISGHRSVSWYQQTPGQGLQFLFEYFSETQRNKGNFPGRFSGRQFSNSRSEMNVSTLELGDSALYLCASSITGFTGELFFGEGSRLTVL.

The rearrangement uses TRBV19 and TRBJ1-2, with TRBD1 as a possible D gene (6 bases). The CDR3 extends over 15 amino acids. V gave up 4 bases and J gave up 2 bases, with 14 bases separating them. The germline CDR1 and CDR2 sequences are LNHDA and SQIVND (reference sequence). Here the CDR3 DNA reads TGTGCCAGTAGTAATGGGGGGGCCCGCAACTATGGCTACACCTTC. It specifies CASSNGGARNYGYTF.

The V and J genes are TRBV2 and TRBJ2-5; perhaps TRBD1 as D (5 bases). Germline CDR1 is SNHLY and CDR2 is FYNNEI. V shed 4 bases and J shed 6 bases, with 12 bases lying between them. The CDR3 loop spans 13 amino acids. Written as DNA, the CDR3 is TGTGCCAGCAGTGCCGACAGCTGGCAGACCCAGTACTTC. This translates into CASSADSWQTQYF.

This clone showed up many times. V usage is TRBV19 and J usage is TRBJ1-5; unclear D gene. The V end was cut by 5 bases, the J end by 5 bases, with 10 bases between. The germline V gene has CDR1 LNHDA and CDR2 SQIVND (reference sequence). The length of the CDR3 is 13 residues. In DNA form, the CDR3 reads TGTGCCAGTAGTTCCGGGAGGGATCAGCCCCAGCATTTT. It is translated as CASSSGRDQPQHF.

This clone was seen a handful of times. V is TRBV7-9 and J is TRBJ2-1; 8 bases line up with TRBD2. Germline lookup yields CDR1 SEHNR and CDR2 FQNEAQ (reference sequence). V lost 4 bases to trimming and J lost 7 bases; unmatched junction nucleotides: 9. This CDR3 contains 15 residues. CDR3 in DNA: TGTGCCAGCAGCTCTGCGGGACTAGAGGTAAATGAGCAGTTCTTC. Amino acid sequence: CASSSAGLEVNEQFF.

The chain carries TRBV19 and TRBJ1-1; TRBD1 matches 9 bases. V gave up 9 bases and J gave up 4 bases; unmatched junction bases: 6. Germline V CDR1 and CDR2: LNHDA, SQIVND (reference sequence). The CDR3 is 13 amino acids. The CDR3 here is CASKGQGFTEAFF. CDR3 in DNA: TGTGCCAGCAAGGGACAGGGCTTCACTGAAGCTTTCTTT. Full variable domain (outside the CDR3, taken from reference TRBV19 and TRBJ1-1): DGGITQSPKYLFRKEGQNVTLSCEQNLNHDAMYWYRQDPGQGLRLIYYSQIVNDFQKGDIAEGYSVSREKKESFPLTVTSAQKNPTAFYLCASKGQGFTEAFFGQGTRLTVV.

This chain uses TRBV28 with TRBJ2-7; the match to TRBD2 covers 12 bases. This CDR3 is built from 16 residues. V lost 6 bases, J lost 0 bases, and 6 bases stayed unmatched. Germline loops: CDR1 MDHEN, CDR2 SYDVKM. The CDR3 here is CASSSTTSGSSYEQYF. The DNA of the CDR3 is TGTGCCAGCAGCTCCACGACTAGCGGGAGCTCCTACGAGCAGTACTTC.

V gene TRBV6-6 combines with J gene TRBJ2-7; the match to TRBD1 covers 11 bases. Germline V CDR1 and CDR2: MNHNY, SVGAGI (reference sequence). This CDR3 region has 16 residues. V lost 2 bases and J lost 7; bases outside the gene matches: 10. For the CDR3, the DNA is TGTGCCAGCAGTTACCCCGGGACAGGGGGGACGGGAGAGCAGTACTTC. Its protein product is CASSYPGTGGTGEQYF.

This clone was seen only a few times. This chain uses TRBV7-9 with TRBJ2-7; D perhaps matches TRBD2 (6 bases). The CDR3 sequence is 13 residues long. CDR1 is SEHNR, CDR2 FQNEAQ, per germline (reference sequence). The V gene lost 3 bases and the J gene lost 1 base, with 7 bases spanning the gap. The CDR3, as DNA: TGTGCCAGCAGCTTCGGGGGATCCTACGAGCAGTACTTC. This sequence encodes CASSFGGSYEQYF. Complete variable domain (other parts from reference TRBV7-9 and TRBJ2-7): DTGVSQNPRHKITKRGQNVTFRCDPISEHNRLYWYRQTLGQGPEFLTYFQNEAQLEKSRLLSDRFSAERPKGSFSTLEIQRTEQGDSAMYLCASSFGGSYEQYFGPGTRLTVT.

Points on this clone: Distinct nucleotide sequences in the sample also encode this CDR3. The DNA for the CDR3 is TGCGCCAGCAGCCTAGGACCTGATTACCAAGAGACCCAGTACTTC. Amino acid sequence: CASSLGPDYQETQYF. The V gene is TRBV5-1, the J gene TRBJ2-5; D is unresolved. Germline V gene data show CDR1 as SGHRS and CDR2 as YFSETQ. V shed 4 bases and J shed 0 bases, with 13 bases lying between them. This CDR3 spans 15 amino acids.

This chain links TRBV6-4 with TRBJ1-1; D might be TRBD1 (5 bases). Germline CDR1 MRHNA, CDR2 SNTAGT. The germline V and J ends were trimmed by 2 bases and 4 bases, with 8 bases remaining between them. There are 13 residues in the CDR3. The CDR3 here is CASSDPGSTEAFF. The CDR3 coding sequence is TGTGCCAGCAGTGACCCAGGGAGCACTGAAGCTTTCTTT.

This rearrangement joins TRBV2 to TRBJ1-5, with D unresolved. V shed 1 base and J shed 3 bases, with 7 bases lying between them. CDR3 length equals 14 residues. The germline CDR1 and CDR2 sequences are SNHLY and FYNNEI. The CDR3 DNA follows: TGTGCCAGCAGTGAAGATTATGACAATCAGCCCCAGCATTTT. Translating gives CASSEDYDNQPQHF.

The chain links TRBV2 to TRBJ1-1; D remains ambiguous. Germline CDR1 reads SNHLY; CDR2 reads FYNNEI. The CDR3 is 14 amino acids. The V and J ends lost 6 bases and 1 base respectively, with 12 bases between them. The CDR3 sequence is CASRPSSPNTEAFF. The CDR3 region has the DNA TGTGCCAGCAGACCAAGCAGTCCGAACACTGAAGCTTTCTTT.

The CDR3 region is CAISDMVGTWEQYF. The CDR3, as DNA: TGTGCCATCAGTGATATGGTGGGCACGTGGGAGCAGTACTTC. This chain links TRBV10-3 with TRBJ2-7; D call uncertain. The CDR3 sequence is 14 residues long. In germline, CDR1 is ENHRY, CDR2 SYGVKD. Trimming stripped 3 bases from V and 7 bases from J, with 16 bases between.

CDR3 loop: CASSLVGQGQGYTF. The CDR3 DNA is TGCGCCAGCAGCTTAGTCGGACAGGGCCAAGGCTACACCTTC. The genes are TRBV5-1 and TRBJ1-2; 8 bases agree with TRBD1. CDR3 length equals 14 residues. V was pared by 2 bases and J by 8 bases, with 8 bases of the junction left unmatched. The V gene's germline CDR1 is SGHRS and CDR2 YFSETQ.

This rearrangement joins TRBV28 to TRBJ2-1; no reliable D call. CDR3 length equals 12 residues. CDR1 MDHEN and CDR2 SYDVKM come from the germline V gene. V lost 5 bases and J lost 9, with 11 bases in between. CDR3 in DNA: TGTGCCAGCAGTGTCACCGTGGGTGAGCAGTTCTTC. Translated, it gives CASSVTVGEQFF.

The chain recombines TRBV30 with TRBJ1-2, with D hard to call. V shed 4 bases and J shed 1 base, with 10 bases lying between them. Germline CDR1 reads GTSNPN; CDR2 reads SVGIG (reference sequence). CDR3 size: 13 residues. The CDR3 loop is CAWTQRINYGYTF. The CDR3 DNA is TGTGCCTGGACACAGCGGATTAACTATGGCTACACCTTC.

In nucleotides, the CDR3 is TGTGCCAGCAGTGACCGACCAGGGGCCCTAGACAATGAGCAGTTCTTC. Protein product: CASSDRPGALDNEQFF. J is TRBJ2-1 and V is TRBV6-4; D possibly corresponds to TRBD1 (6 bases). The CDR3 is 16 amino acids. V was pared by 2 bases and J by 5 bases, with 16 bases between. Germline V gives CDR1 MRHNA, CDR2 SNTAGT.

This chain joins TRBV20-1 and TRBJ2-5; D might be TRBD1 (6 bases). The CDR3 contains 11 residues. Germline loops: CDR1 DFQATT, CDR2 SNEGSKA (reference sequence). The ends were cut back, 2 bases at V and 9 bases at J, with 10 bases in the middle. CDR3 loop: CSARRPGAQYF. The DNA of the CDR3 is TGCAGTGCTAGACGCCCAGGGGCCCAGTACTTC.

The chain is built from TRBV9 and TRBJ2-2; D perhaps matches TRBD2 (6 bases). Germline V gene data show CDR1 as SGDLS and CDR2 as YYNGEE. V was pared by 4 bases and J by 7 bases, with 20 bases between. CDR3 length: 16 residues. The CDR3 reads CASSLLTGRNHGELFF. DNA of the CDR3: TGTGCCAGCAGCCTCCTGACTGGGAGGAATCACGGGGAGCTGTTTTTT.

The rearrangement links TRBV4-1 to TRBJ2-5; D gene uncertain. Germline CDR1 MGHRA, CDR2 YSYEKL. The CDR3 consists of 10 residues. Trimming shortened V by 11 bases and J by 7 bases, and 11 bases separated the two germline ends. In DNA, the CDR3 is TGCGCCCGCCCAGGTGGGACCCAGTACTTC. It codes for CARPGGTQYF.

V usage is TRBV5-1 and J usage is TRBJ1-1; D is unclear. Germline lookup yields CDR1 SGHRS and CDR2 YFSETQ. V shed 0 bases and J shed 1 base, with 10 bases lying between them. CDR3 length: 15 amino acids. The CDR3 is CASSLEVGRNTEAFF. The CDR3 coding sequence is TGCGCCAGCAGCTTGGAGGTTGGGAGGAACACTGAAGCTTTCTTT.

This chain connects TRBV11-2 to TRBJ2-1; 12 bases agree with TRBD2. Losses at the gene ends were 4 bases for V and 6 bases for J; bases not matched to a gene: 4. Germline V gene data show CDR1 as SGHAT and CDR2 as FQNNGV. The CDR3 contains 15 residues. CDR3 sequence (DNA): TGTGCCAGCAGCTCCGGACTAGCGGGATCCAATGAGCAGTTCTTC. Residues: CASSSGLAGSNEQFF.

V is TRBV18 and J is TRBJ1-2; a weak D match, TRBD1 (5 bases). CDR1 and CDR2 (germline): KGHSH, LQKENI. The CDR3 has 13 residues. With 3 bases removed from V and 3 bases from J, the gap between germline ends came to 8 bases. The CDR3 is CASSPTVDYGYTF. CDR3 DNA: TGTGCCAGCTCACCGACAGTGGACTATGGCTACACCTTC.

The chain recombines TRBV27 with TRBJ2-7, with D unclear. CDR3 size: 13 residues. V lost 5 bases and J 5 bases, leaving 13 bases between the germline ends. CDR1 is MNHEY and CDR2 is SMNVEV in the germline V gene (reference sequence). This chain's CDR3 is CASSRSWGNEQYF. In DNA form, the CDR3 reads TGTGCCAGCAGTCGAAGTTGGGGTAACGAGCAGTACTTC.

For this clone: Different DNA sequences within this sample yield the same CDR3. The gene calls are TRBV7-2 and TRBJ2-7; D not certain. From germline, CDR1 is SGHTA and CDR2 FQGNSA. The CDR3 is 11 amino acids. V lost 1 base and J 4 bases, leaving 2 bases between the germline ends. CDR3 protein: CASSLEYEQYF. The CDR3 region has the DNA TGTGCCAGCAGCTTAGAGTACGAGCAGTACTTC. Combining the CDR3 with reference TRBV7-2 and TRBJ2-7 gives the whole variable domain GAGVSQSPSNKVTEKGKDVELRCDPISGHTALYWYRQSLGQGLEFLIYFQGNSAPDKSGLPSDRFSAERTGGSVSTLTIQRTQQEDSAVYLCASSLEYEQYFGPGTRLTVT.

V is TRBV4-1 and J is TRBJ2-1; 11 bases agree with TRBD2. CDR1 is MGHRA and CDR2 is YSYEKL in the germline V gene. With 3 bases clipped from V and 7 bases from J, the junction kept 8 bases outside the gene matches. CDR3 length: 16 amino acids. The CDR3 region is CASSHGGTSGTNEQFF. The CDR3 region has the DNA TGCGCCAGCAGCCACGGGGGGACTAGCGGAACTAATGAGCAGTTCTTC.

The chain links TRBV29-1 to TRBJ1-1; D call uncertain. Trimming pared 0 bases from V and 1 base from J, leaving 9 bases between. The CDR3 runs to 14 residues. Germline lookup yields CDR1 SQVTM and CDR2 ANQGSEA. As DNA, the CDR3 is TGCAGCGTTGAAGAACCAATTCCGAACACTGAAGCTTTCTTT. Translating it yields CSVEEPIPNTEAFF. Full variable domain (rest looked up from reference TRBV29-1 and TRBJ1-1): SAVISQKPSRDICQRGTSLTIQCQVDSQVTMMFWYRQQPGQSLTLIATANQGSEATYESGFVIDKFPISRPNLTFSTLTVSNMSPEDSSIYLCSVEEPIPNTEAFFGQGTRLTVV.